The 28 T cell receptor beta chains listed next were all sequenced from one sample in a study of technical replicates of blood from a few donors. Libraries were prepared by immunoSEQ multiplex PCR; TCRdb keeps only in-frame clonotypes and omits some of them. The sample holds some 77,000 clones, 80% to 95% seen once. Sequenced sample: T cells isolated from PBMCs. The receptors were sampled from a human donor in good health.

The chain links TRBV7-3 to TRBJ1-1; D possibly corresponds to TRBD1 (6 bases). This CDR3 comprises 14 residues. CDR1 is SGHTA and CDR2 is FQGTGA in the germline V gene. V was clipped by 5 bases and J by 0 bases, with 10 bases between them. The CDR3 loop is CASSLRGVNTEAFF. CDR3 bases: TGTGCCAGCAGCCTCAGGGGCGTGAACACTGAAGCTTTCTTT. The full variable domain, completed using reference TRBV7-3 and TRBJ1-1, is GAGVSQTPSNKVTEKGKYVELRCDPISGHTALYWYRQSLGQGPEFLIYFQGTGAADDSGLPNDRFFAVRPEGSVSTLKIQRTERGDSAVYLCASSLRGVNTEAFFGQGTRLTVV.

Only a few counts were recorded for this clone. The genes are TRBV28 and TRBJ1-1; 10 bases match TRBD1. The CDR3 sequence is 14 residues long. J gave up 5 bases and V 7 bases, and 7 bases lay outside the gene matches. CDR1 is MDHEN and CDR2 is SYDVKM in the germline V gene. CDR3 region: CASTPGQGRTEAFF. DNA of the CDR3: TGTGCCAGCACACCGGGACAGGGGAGGACTGAAGCTTTCTTT.

The chain uses TRBV9 and TRBJ2-7; TRBD1 aligns across 7 bases. Trimming took 4 bases from V and 3 from J; bases not matched to a gene: 10. The germline V gene encodes CDR1 SGDLS and CDR2 YYNGEE. The CDR3 spans 15 residues. The DNA for the CDR3 is TGTGCCAGCAGCCCTTCAGGGACAGATCTCTACGAGCAGTACTTC. Encoded protein: CASSPSGTDLYEQYF.

The V and J genes are TRBV27 and TRBJ2-7; 8 positions match TRBD2. The CDR3 has 18 amino acids. J lost 3 bases, V lost 1 base, and 14 bases had no gene match. CDR1 and CDR2 from the germline V gene are MNHEY and SMNVEV (reference sequence). For the CDR3, the DNA is TGTGCCAGCAGTTTATATGCTAGCGGGTTTACCGAACTCTACGAGCAGTACTTC. Its translation is CASSLYASGFTELYEQYF.

In its sample, this clone was seen once. The chain couples TRBV4-2 to TRBJ2-7, with D unresolved. CDR3 length: 14 amino acids. CDR1 LGHNA and CDR2 YNFKEQ come from the germline V gene. Trimming took off 4 bases at V and 1 base at J, with 11 bases between the two ends. CDR3 region: CASSRDTDSYEQYF. The CDR3 coding sequence is TGTGCCAGCAGCCGAGATACTGATTCCTACGAGCAGTACTTC.

The DNA of the CDR3 is TGTGCCAGCAGTTCAACAGGGCGACTCAATGAAAAACTGTTTTTT. The encoded protein is CASSSTGRLNEKLFF. V gene TRBV28 combines with J gene TRBJ1-4; D is possibly TRBD1 (6 bases). Germline CDR1 MDHEN, CDR2 SYDVKM. This CDR3 region has 15 residues. V was pared by 4 bases and J by 5 bases, with 14 bases between.

The V and J genes are TRBV9 and TRBJ1-2; possible D gene TRBD1, 6 bases. V shed 0 bases and J shed 4 bases, with 13 bases lying between them. Germline lookup yields CDR1 SGDLS and CDR2 YYNGEE. The length of the CDR3 is 15 residues. The CDR3 region has the DNA TGTGCCAGCAGCGTAGCGCTGGGACACCTCTATGGCTACACCTTC. Translated, it gives CASSVALGHLYGYTF.

V and J are TRBV6-6 and TRBJ1-5; 7 nucleotides align to TRBD1. The germline V gene has CDR1 MNHNY and CDR2 SVGAGI (reference sequence). V gave up 5 bases and J gave up 8 bases; unmatched junction bases: 3. The CDR3 runs 12 residues. DNA of the CDR3: TGTGCCAGCAGTCATACAGGGGAGCCCCAGCATTTT. This translates into CASSHTGEPQHF.

The chain carries TRBV21-1 and TRBJ1-5; TRBD1, the table's D call, was not compared with the DNA. TRBV21-1 is a pseudogene locus. The CDR3 totals 11 residues. CDR3 loop: CAGERGPPQHF. The CDR3 nucleotides are TGTGCCGGGGAGAGGGGGCCGCCCCAGCATTTT.

The chain combines TRBV19 with TRBJ1-5, with a tentative D call TRBD1 (5 bases). This CDR3 is 16 amino acids long. Germline-derived CDR1 and CDR2 are LNHDA and SQIVND (reference sequence). Trimming shortened V by 3 bases and J by 2 bases, and 14 bases separated the two germline ends. The CDR3 DNA is TGTGCCAGTAGTATTATAAGGGGTCAGGGCAATCAGCCCCAGCATTTT. Translation: CASSIIRGQGNQPQHF.

The rearrangement links TRBV5-1 to TRBJ1-2, with 10 bases that match TRBD1. Trimming at V came to 2 bases and at J to 8 bases, leaving 6 bases not matched to a gene. Germline lookup yields CDR1 SGHRS and CDR2 YFSETQ. The CDR3 covers 14 residues. CDR3 amino acids: CASSFEGTGVGYTF. The CDR3 coding sequence is TGCGCCAGCAGCTTTGAGGGGACAGGGGTCGGCTACACCTTC.

The chain uses TRBV10-2 and TRBJ2-3; 7 nucleotides line up with TRBD2. Germline V gene lookup returns CDR1 WSHSY and CDR2 SAAADI. V shed 8 bases and J 2 bases; nucleotides not matched to a gene: 4. This CDR3 comprises 13 residues. CDR3 amino acids: CASAGVLTDTQYF. CDR3 bases: TGCGCCAGCGCGGGAGTACTCACAGATACGCAGTATTTT.

This sequence joins TRBV7-9 and TRBJ2-1, with D possibly matching TRBD2 (6 bases). The CDR3 runs to 15 residues. Germline CDR1 is SEHNR and CDR2 is FQNEAQ (reference sequence). The germline V and J ends were trimmed by 3 bases and 1 base, with 10 bases remaining between them. CDR3 residues: CASSFSEGSYNEQFF. In DNA, the CDR3 is TGTGCCAGCAGCTTCTCGGAGGGATCCTACAATGAGCAGTTCTTC.

The J gene is TRBJ1-1, the V gene TRBV6-6, with a tentative D call TRBD1 (6 bases). The CDR3 contains 15 residues. With 5 bases removed from V and 3 bases from J, the gap between germline ends came to 16 bases. Germline V gives CDR1 MNHNY, CDR2 SVGAGI (reference sequence). The CDR3 protein is CASSLRTGSDTEAFF. The CDR3 nucleotides read TGTGCCAGCAGTCTAAGAACAGGGTCGGACACTGAAGCTTTCTTT.

The V and J genes are TRBV6-1 and TRBJ2-3, with 12 positions matching TRBD1. This CDR3 contains 14 residues. Germline trimming cut 6 bases from V and 4 bases from J; bases unmatched to any gene: 2. CDR1 and CDR2 (germline): MNHNS, SASEGT. CDR3: CASRGQGAPDTQYF. The CDR3 nucleotides are TGTGCCAGCAGGGGACAGGGGGCCCCAGATACGCAGTATTTT.

The V call is TRBV13, the J call TRBJ1-1; TRBD1 agrees at 9 bases. Germline V gene lookup returns CDR1 PRHDT and CDR2 FYEKMQ (reference sequence). CDR3 length: 18 amino acids. V lost 5 bases and J lost 6; bases outside the gene matches: 19. The DNA for the CDR3 is TGTGCCAGCAGCCTACATTTAGAACCGGGACAGGGCAGCCCTGAAGCTTTCTTT. It yields the protein CASSLHLEPGQGSPEAFF.

The V and J genes are TRBV27 and TRBJ2-7; D unresolved. The V gene lost 3 bases and the J gene lost 2 bases, with 8 bases spanning the gap. The germline V gene encodes CDR1 MNHEY and CDR2 SMNVEV (reference sequence). The CDR3 runs 13 residues. The CDR3 loop reads CASSFSRTYEQYF. For the CDR3, the DNA is TGTGCCAGCAGTTTTTCCAGAACCTACGAGCAGTACTTC.

This chain joins TRBV2 and TRBJ2-2, with 10 bases matching TRBD2. V lost 6 bases to trimming and J lost 2 bases; unmatched junction nucleotides: 6. This CDR3 spans 16 amino acids. Germline V gene data show CDR1 as SNHLY and CDR2 as FYNNEI. The CDR3 DNA follows: TGTGCCAGCAGGCGACTAGCGGGCGGAAACACCGGGGAGCTGTTTTTT. Amino acids: CASRRLAGGNTGELFF.

The chain links TRBV6-6 to TRBJ2-5, with TRBD1 identical over 7 bases. The CDR3 is 15 amino acids. V dropped 2 bases and J dropped 1; count of bases not matched to a gene: 4. Per the germline V gene, CDR1 is MNHNY and CDR2 is SVGAGI (reference sequence). CDR3 residues: CASSYIGGGQETQYF. In nucleotides, the CDR3 is TGTGCCAGCAGTTACATAGGGGGCGGCCAAGAGACCCAGTACTTC.

The chain combines TRBV7-3 with TRBJ2-2, with D tentatively TRBD2 (6 bases). Germline V CDR1 and CDR2: SGHTA, FQGTGA. The CDR3 extends over 16 amino acids. V shed 2 bases and J shed 2 bases, with 12 bases lying between them. This CDR3 is CASSLLGGANTGELFF. CDR3 in DNA: TGTGCCAGCAGCTTATTGGGGGGAGCTAACACCGGGGAGCTGTTTTTT.

This chain uses TRBV19 with TRBJ1-1; 7 bases map to TRBD1. With V trimmed by 4 bases and J by 6 bases, 2 bases remained unmatched. CDR1 is LNHDA and CDR2 is SQIVND in the germline V gene (reference sequence). The CDR3 loop spans 12 amino acids. The CDR3: CASSRGQPEAFF. The CDR3 DNA is TGTGCCAGTAGTAGGGGACAGCCTGAAGCTTTCTTT.

The V gene is TRBV4-3, the J gene TRBJ2-1, with D tentatively TRBD2 (5 bases). The germline V gene has CDR1 LGHNA and CDR2 YSLEER. Trimming took 4 bases from V and 1 from J, leaving 14 bases between them. The CDR3 covers 16 residues. CDR3 residues: CASSPLSTRSYNEQFF. The CDR3, as DNA: TGCGCCAGCAGCCCCCTGTCAACTAGATCCTACAATGAGCAGTTCTTC.

A single count supports this clone. This chain connects TRBV9 to TRBJ2-7; 8 nucleotides align to TRBD1. The CDR3 is 16 amino acids. V lost 0 bases to trimming and J lost 0 bases; unmatched junction nucleotides: 5. Per germline, CDR1 SGDLS and CDR2 YYNGEE. Written as DNA, the CDR3 is TGTGCCAGCAGCGTAGGTGGGGGACAGGCCTCCTACGAGCAGTACTTC. It translates to CASSVGGGQASYEQYF.

This chain connects TRBV28 to TRBJ1-2; D might be TRBD1 (6 bases). CDR3 length equals 12 residues. From germline, CDR1 is MDHEN and CDR2 SYDVKM. With 4 bases removed from V and 3 bases from J, the gap between germline ends came to 6 bases. The CDR3 is CASSYRDYGYTF. The DNA for the CDR3 is TGTGCCAGCAGTTACAGGGACTATGGCTACACCTTC.

V usage is TRBV6-5 and J usage is TRBJ1-1; D perhaps matches TRBD1 (6 bases). The CDR3 totals 11 residues. CDR1 MNHEY and CDR2 SVGAGI come from the germline V gene. V was clipped by 2 bases and J by 8 bases, with 6 bases between them. The chain's CDR3 is CASSYDREAFF. DNA of the CDR3: TGTGCCAGCAGTTACGACAGGGAAGCTTTCTTT.

A single count supports this clone. J is TRBJ2-5 and V is TRBV6-5, with TRBD2 matching over 12 bases. The trim removed 9 bases at V and 4 bases at J, leaving 6 bases unmatched. The CDR3 contains 14 residues. In germline, CDR1 is MNHEY, CDR2 SVGAGI. CDR3 loop: CASNPGLAGETQYF. The CDR3, as DNA: TGTGCCAGTAACCCGGGACTAGCGGGAGAGACCCAGTACTTC.

The table lists this clone with a count of one. V is TRBV2 and J is TRBJ1-1; 10 bases agree with TRBD1. The CDR3 totals 14 residues. Germline V gene lookup returns CDR1 SNHLY and CDR2 FYNNEI. V was pared by 5 bases and J by 5 bases, with 5 bases of the junction left unmatched. The CDR3 DNA reads as TGTGCCAGCAGTTGGGACAGGGGAGGGACTGAAGCTTTCTTT. Translated: CASSWDRGGTEAFF.

As DNA, the CDR3 is TGCGCCAGCAGCTTGGCCCGAGAGCAGGATGGCTACACCTTC. Translating it yields CASSLAREQDGYTF. The chain joins TRBV5-1 to TRBJ1-2; no reliable D call. Germline CDR1 and CDR2: SGHRS and YFSETQ. Between the trimmed V and J ends, which lost 0 bases and 6 bases, there was a span of 12 bases. This CDR3 has 14 residues.